The entry below describes one T cell receptor beta chain. The sample comes from a study of blood T cell repertoires in COVID-19. V shed 4 bases, J shed 7 bases, and the junction held 10 bases outside the gene matches. The CDR3 contains 15 residues. The germline gives CDR1 SGHRS, CDR2 YFSETQ. TCRdb's copy holds only in-frame clones and misses some; the assay was immunoSEQ multiplex PCR. The data hold fewer than 350,000 clones, with around 89% observed a single time. The source of this sequence is a woman aged 60-75 years in a cohort exposed to, infected with or recovered from COVID-19 (not recorded which). The chain recombines TRBV5-1 with TRBJ1-4, with 7 bases lining up with TRBD1. The specimen was PBMCs or T cells enriched from blood (not recorded which). The CDR3 protein is CASSLNRGGTEKLFF. In nucleotides, the CDR3 is TGCGCCAGCAGCCTGAACAGGGGTGGTACTGAAAAACTGTTTTTT.